Below, 2 T cell receptor beta chains from the same sample are listed, as sequenced in a study of OX40 agonist ivuxolimab in advanced cancers. Repertoires were generated with immunoSEQ multiplex PCR, while TCRdb's copy carries only in-frame clones and drops some. The data contain 45,000 to 65,000 clones, around 93% of them singletons. The sequences come from CD4+ or CD8+ T cells sorted from blood, collected in a trial of the OX40 agonist ivuxolimab. These receptors were taken from an adult with an advanced solid tumor such as melanoma, head and neck, liver or kidney cancer.

The chain has TRBV4-1 and TRBJ1-2; D gene uncertain. CDR3 size: 13 residues. Trimming took off 1 base at V and 2 bases at J, with 5 bases between the two ends. In germline, CDR1 is MGHRA, CDR2 YSYEKL. This chain's CDR3 is CASSQVINYGYTF. The CDR3 coding sequence is TGCGCCAGCAGCCAAGTAATCAACTATGGCTACACCTTC.

The chain uses TRBV28 and TRBJ2-7; tentative D call: TRBD1 (5 bases). CDR1 MDHEN and CDR2 SYDVKM come from the germline V gene. Deletions cut 2 bases from V and 1 base from J, with 15 bases between. The CDR3 covers 16 residues. CDR3 sequence: CASSLGSGPRSYEQYF. The CDR3 DNA reads as TGTGCCAGCAGTTTAGGGTCAGGGCCCCGATCCTACGAGCAGTACTTC. Using reference TRBV28 and TRBJ2-7 for the parts outside the CDR3, the full variable domain is DVKVTQSSRYLVKRTGEKVFLECVQDMDHENMFWYRQDPGLGLRLIYFSYDVKMKEKGDIPEGYSVSREKKERFSLILESASTNQTSMYLCASSLGSGPRSYEQYFGPGTRLTVT.